Listed below are T cell receptor beta chains from one sample, sequenced in a study of T cells after somatic rescue of genetic block. Only in-frame clones appear in the TCRdb table, and some are missing; sequencing was by immunoSEQ multiplex PCR. This sample has some 15,000 clones, with around three quarters found just once. Sequenced: peripheral blood mononuclear cells (PBMCs). These TCRs come from a boy aged 5 to 17. Each CDR3 is given with its conserved first and last residue.

CDR3 length,V gene,J gene,CDR3 protein
14,TRBV5-1,TRBJ2-7,CASRNHNWAIEQYF
14,TRBV18,TRBJ2-7,CASSPGTVTYEQYF
17,TRBV19,TRBJ1-5,CASSRQGALSSNQPQHF
15,TRBV4-1,TRBJ1-6,CASSQGETGYSPLHF
15,TRBV18,TRBJ2-5,CASSPVTGLQETQYF
11,TRBV20-1,TRBJ2-5,CSASRAETQYF
16,TRBV27,TRBJ1-1,CASSPDRDVGNTEAFF
16,TRBV10-2,TRBJ2-5,CASSPGLAGGVETQYF
14,TRBV10-3,TRBJ2-2,CAISEYGNTGELFF
10,TRBV28,TRBJ2-7,CASRNNEQYF
12,TRBV28,TRBJ2-7,CASKSPPYEQYF
19,TRBV7-3,TRBJ1-6,CASSLIPRTGGGYNSPLHF
14,TRBV27,TRBJ2-3,CASSWTPFTDTQYF
16,TRBV27,TRBJ2-5,CASSLGAGGWSETQYF
16,TRBV5-1,TRBJ1-1,CASSLARGTGFLEAFF
15,TRBV28,TRBJ1-1,CASSLWDRGNTEAFF
14,TRBV7-9,TRBJ2-1,CASLFGGLSNEQFF
17,TRBV11-2,TRBJ2-3,CASSGTSGSLLGDTQYF
14,TRBV30,TRBJ2-7,CAWTKGLATYEQYF
11,TRBV29-1,TRBJ2-2,CSVVNTGELFF
13,TRBV27,TRBJ1-1,CASSFRGRTEAFF
16,TRBV30,TRBJ1-3,CAWSDQGAFSGNTIYF
17,TRBV5-7,TRBJ2-2,CASSLVGRESRTGELFF
14,TRBV6-1,TRBJ2-7,CASSPRQMDYEQYF
15,TRBV11-2,TRBJ2-3,CASSLGPLQRDTQYF
14,TRBV2,TRBJ1-1,CASSPGGSYTEAFF
13,TRBV7-7,TRBJ2-3,CASSPGGPDTQYF
10,TRBV2,TRBJ2-7,CASSEQVQYF
14,TRBV28,TRBJ1-5,CASSLGDRYQPQHF
12,TRBV10-3,TRBJ1-2,CAIASYNYGYTF
14,TRBV6-5,TRBJ2-2,CASRGHRRTGELFF
17,TRBV28,TRBJ2-1,CASPPASGRPGYNEQFF
16,TRBV5-4,TRBJ2-5,CASSPGPRPGQETQYF
14,TRBV5-1,TRBJ1-4,CASSYTPTNEKLFF
11,TRBV7-3,TRBJ1-1,CASSDGQEAFF
13,TRBV6-6,TRBJ2-7,CASSNPGLEEQYF
13,TRBV19,TRBJ1-2,CASSNRGSYGYTF
15,TRBV30,TRBJ2-2,CAWAAGGSHTGELFF
22,TRBV19,TRBJ2-1,CASRFDSAGTSGIWDSYNEQFF
13,TRBV7-9,TRBJ2-4,CASSLSHENIQYF
13,TRBV2,TRBJ1-6,CASSGQGISPLHF
15,TRBV7-9,TRBJ2-7,CASSLFFGQDYEQYF
15,TRBV6-1,TRBJ1-5,CASSELGQGVQPQHF
15,TRBV7-2,TRBJ1-2,CASSFSGALNYGYTF
11,TRBV29-1,TRBJ1-2,CSVVGGNGYTF
18,TRBV2,TRBJ2-1,CASSDQMTGGKAYNEQFF
13,TRBV30,TRBJ1-2,CAWSAHGVDGYTF
15,TRBV27,TRBJ1-2,CASSLKVGASFGYTF